The 10 T cell receptor beta chains below were found in one sample sequenced in a study of beta chain features in type 1 diabetes. Investigators reverse transcribed all isolated RNA, so they sequenced expressed TCRB transcripts. Sequencing used immunoSEQ multiplex PCR; TCRdb keeps in-frame clones, though not all of them. Of some 370,000 clones listed, around 10% were seen once; the top ten hold 0.55% to 0.75%. Their specific antigens are unknown. General study points: Type 1 diabetes patients showed a moderate but significant shortening of TCRB CDR3s in all four CD4+ subsets.

The sequenced sample was central memory CD4+ T cells from blood. These receptors all come from a man aged 30 to 45 with type 1 diabetes.

The chain has TRBV6-6 and TRBJ2-7; tentative D call: TRBD1 (6 bases). The V gene's germline CDR1 is MNHNY and CDR2 SVGAGI (reference sequence). This CDR3 spans 13 amino acids. V was clipped by 7 bases and J by 2 bases, with 12 bases between them. The CDR3: CASTMGDTYEQYF. The CDR3 nucleotides read TGTGCCAGCACTATGGGGGACACCTACGAGCAGTACTTC.

This clone has a count of ten or more. V gene TRBV27 combines with J gene TRBJ2-7; 12 positions match TRBD1. The CDR3 length is 16 residues. Losses at the gene ends were 3 bases for V and 7 bases for J; bases not matched to a gene: 10. Germline CDR1 reads MNHEY; CDR2 reads SMNVEV (reference sequence). The CDR3 spells CASSLPMGQGAGEQYF. Here the CDR3 DNA reads TGTGCCAGCAGTTTGCCCATGGGACAGGGGGCGGGTGAGCAGTACTTC.

This clone was detected only a few times. The rearrangement uses TRBV6-1 and TRBJ2-2; no clear D. Germline V gene data show CDR1 as MNHNS and CDR2 as SASEGT. The V and J ends lost 4 bases and 6 bases respectively, with 12 bases between them. The CDR3 runs to 14 residues. CDR3: CASSGGPAPGELFF. The DNA of the CDR3 is TGTGCCAGCAGTGGAGGACCCGCGCCCGGGGAGCTGTTTTTT.

The CDR3 is CASSKGTGQETQYF. Written as DNA, the CDR3 is TGCGCCAGCAGCAAGGGGACAGGCCAAGAGACCCAGTACTTC. The chain recombines TRBV5-1 with TRBJ2-5; 8 positions agree with TRBD1. CDR1 is SGHRS, CDR2 YFSETQ, per germline. Unmatched junction bases numbered 3, after V lost 4 bases and J lost 1 base. There are 14 residues in the CDR3. Drawing the rest from reference TRBV5-1 and TRBJ2-5, the complete variable domain is KAGVTQTPRYLIKTRGQQVTLSCSPISGHRSVSWYQQTPGQGLQFLFEYFSETQRNKGNFPGRFSGRQFSNSRSEMNVSTLELGDSALYLCASSKGTGQETQYFGPGTRLLVL.

A few counts support this clone. The same CDR3 also results from other DNA sequences found in this sample. The V call is TRBV18, the J call TRBJ1-1, with a possible D match to TRBD1 (5 bases). Germline values: CDR1 KGHSH, CDR2 LQKENI. The ends were cut back, 1 base at V and 5 bases at J, with 8 bases in the middle. The CDR3 runs 13 residues. CDR3 region: CASSPQGLTEAFF. In nucleotides, the CDR3 is TGTGCCAGCTCACCACAGGGGCTTACTGAAGCTTTCTTT.

The V gene is TRBV9, the J gene TRBJ1-6, with 10 bases that match TRBD1. After removal of 4 bases from V and 10 bases from J, the junction contained 8 bases not matched to a gene. This CDR3 has 15 amino acids. The germline CDR1 and CDR2 sequences are SGDLS and YYNGEE. CDR3 amino acids: CASSTETGGKSPLHF. In nucleotides, the CDR3 is TGTGCCAGCAGCACGGAGACAGGGGGCAAATCACCCCTCCACTTT.

This clone was observed a few times. The chain carries TRBV11-2 and TRBJ2-2; D ambiguous. CDR1 SGHAT and CDR2 FQNNGV come from the germline V gene. Trimming left V 2 bases short and J 6 bases short, with 13 bases between. This CDR3 comprises 15 residues. The CDR3 DNA sequence: TGTGCCAGCAGCTTAATCTTCGGCGCCCCCGGGGAGCTGTTTTTT. It translates to CASSLIFGAPGELFF.

This clone was counted a few times. The chain combines TRBV29-1 with TRBJ2-1; D may be TRBD2 (5 bases). The CDR3 runs 12 residues. CDR1 SQVTM and CDR2 ANQGSEA come from the germline V gene. With 6 bases removed from V and 8 bases from J, the gap between germline ends came to 14 bases. The CDR3 loop reads CSVALAHDEQFF. CDR3 coding DNA: TGCAGCGTCGCGCTAGCCCACGATGAGCAGTTCTTC.

V is TRBV11-2 and J is TRBJ2-4; D remains ambiguous. There are 14 residues in the CDR3. Trimming took 0 bases from V and 4 from J, leaving 7 bases between them. Germline CDR1 is SGHAT and CDR2 is FQNNGV. As DNA, the CDR3 is TGTGCCAGCAGCTTAGACCGTACAAAAAACATTCAGTACTTC. This gives the protein CASSLDRTKNIQYF.

The rearrangement joins TRBV29-1 to TRBJ2-5; D remains ambiguous. The CDR3 totals 13 residues. Trimming took off 1 base at V and 5 bases at J, with 11 bases between the two ends. Germline CDR1 reads SQVTM; CDR2 reads ANQGSEA. DNA of the CDR3: TGCAGCGTTGAAGCGGGCCTAGAGGAGACCCAGTACTTC. As protein: CSVEAGLEETQYF.